This is a list of T cell receptor beta chains from one sample in a study of blood T cell repertoires in COVID-19. Sequencing used immunoSEQ multiplex PCR; TCRdb keeps in-frame clones, though not all of them. The sample lists roughly 99,000 clones; approximately 80% were seen once. The specimen was peripheral blood. The receptors here all came from an older man with acute or convalescent COVID-19. Both conserved end residues are trimmed from each CDR3.

TRBJ1-2 TRBV12-3/TRBV12-4 ASSFQGDYGYT
TRBJ1-3 TRBV19 ASSIDLGISSGNTIY
TRBJ1-6 TRBV2 ASRGTGPNSPLH
TRBJ2-1 TRBV19 ASRAGGSYNEQF
TRBJ2-5 TRBV12-3/TRBV12-4 ASNQGARETQY
TRBJ1-2 TRBV5-1 ASSLEPYGYT
TRBJ2-7 TRBV11-2 ASSLGQGYDEQY
TRBJ1-3 TRBV27 ASSLINDIPGNTIY
TRBJ1-1 TRBV2 ASSYDRYTEAF
TRBJ1-4 TRBV9 ASSPPGLQNEKLF
TRBJ1-1 TRBV29-1 SVETEGTEAF
TRBJ2-7 TRBV20-1 SASGTGGYEQY
TRBJ2-7 TRBV21-1 ASRTGRGNHEQY
TRBJ1-5 TRBV27 ASRGTGNQPQH
TRBJ1-4 TRBV5-6 ASSFWGGEKLF
TRBJ1-1 TRBV11-2 ASRPEGQVAEAF
TRBJ1-2 TRBV27 ASSLRFQGNGYT
TRBJ2-7 TRBV5-1 ASSLGADSYEQY
TRBJ2-5 TRBV10-3 AISELKRETQY
TRBJ1-1 TRBV2 ASSLQGMANTEAF
TRBJ1-6 TRBV7-9 ASSFLDNSPLH
TRBJ2-1 TRBV19 ASSIFAGKVDEQF
TRBJ1-2 TRBV3-1/TRBV3-2 ASSQDRRDRVVHFYGYT
TRBJ2-1 TRBV11-2 ASSLVGGSEQF
TRBJ2-5 TRBV6-6 ASSPRGGEQWRETQY
TRBJ1-1 TRBV6-2/TRBV6-3 ASSYKGQNTEAF
TRBJ1-1 TRBV10-1 ASSDGEPTEAF
TRBJ2-1 TRBV18 ASSPLPGSGGGNEQF
TRBJ1-5 TRBV7-2 ASSSEGGQPQH
TRBJ2-7 TRBV9 ASSVRDRGTYEQY
TRBJ2-2 TRBV12-5 ASGLARQGDTGELF
TRBJ2-6 TRBV5-1 ASSLRSPGGSSGGANVLT
TRBJ1-1 TRBV11-1 ASSRGQSNTEAF
TRBJ1-5 TRBV7-3 ASSLTSDQPQH
TRBJ1-2 TRBV2 ASTGTGDYGYT
TRBJ1-4 TRBV29-1 SANRGEKLF
TRBJ1-2 TRBV3-1/TRBV3-2 ASSPVKEGSGYT
TRBJ2-2 TRBV7-3 ASSTMGLAGSGELF
TRBJ2-2 TRBV9 ASSVRLGVGELF
TRBJ2-5 TRBV5-1 ASSFRLAGRLETQY
TRBJ1-3 TRBV3-1/TRBV3-2 ASSRSDRSSGNTIY
TRBJ1-6 TRBV18 ASSPPSQGAPPLH
TRBJ1-5 TRBV5-6 ASSLSDYSNQPQH
TRBJ2-4 TRBV23-1 ASPDSAKNIQY
TRBJ2-5 TRBV19 ASSSHVAEETQY